This T cell receptor (beta chain) was captured in a study of response to subunit inactivated influenza vaccine. TCRdb re-called the RT-PCR reads with MiXCR, one entry per CDR3 protein. The repertoire has roughly 700,000 distinct CDR3 sequences, approximately 14% of them found once; the top ten carry roughly 6.4%. The study, taken as a whole, reports: The authors suggested that few new T cells are recruited per seasonal influenza vaccination.

The junction had 7 bases not matched to a gene; V was cut back by 2 bases and J by 4 bases. This CDR3 spans 18 amino acids. This clonotype was detected only a few times. Its target is unknown. This chain connects TRBV23-1 to TRBJ2-1, with TRBD2 identical over 14 bases. TRBV23-1 is an ORF for which the function is uncertain. The sequences come from PBMCs from blood, collected 14 to 15 days before vaccination. The receptor comes from a man between 45 and 60 years old who received an inactivated influenza vaccine. The CDR3 coding sequence is TGCGCCAGCAGTCAAACCCGACTAGCGGGAGGGCTTTACAATGAGCAGTTCTTC. It encodes CASSQTRLAGGLYNEQFF.